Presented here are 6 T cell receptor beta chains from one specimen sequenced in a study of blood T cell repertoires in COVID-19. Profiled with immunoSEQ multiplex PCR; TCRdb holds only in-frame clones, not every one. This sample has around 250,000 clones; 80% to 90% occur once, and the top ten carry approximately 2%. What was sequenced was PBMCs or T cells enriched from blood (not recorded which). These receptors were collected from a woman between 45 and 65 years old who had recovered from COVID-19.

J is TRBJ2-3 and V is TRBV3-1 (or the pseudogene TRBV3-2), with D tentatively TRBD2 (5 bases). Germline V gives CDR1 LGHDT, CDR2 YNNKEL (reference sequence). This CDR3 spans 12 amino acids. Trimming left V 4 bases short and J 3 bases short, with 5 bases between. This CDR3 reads CASSRRTDTQYF. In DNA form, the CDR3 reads TGTGCCAGCAGCCGGAGGACAGATACGCAGTATTTT.

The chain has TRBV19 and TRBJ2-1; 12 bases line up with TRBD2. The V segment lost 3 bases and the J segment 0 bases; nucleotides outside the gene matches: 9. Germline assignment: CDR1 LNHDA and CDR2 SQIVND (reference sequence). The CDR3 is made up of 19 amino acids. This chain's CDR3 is CASSMSLAGGASSYNEQFF. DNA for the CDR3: TGTGCCAGTAGTATGTCCCTAGCGGGAGGGGCAAGCTCCTACAATGAGCAGTTCTTC.

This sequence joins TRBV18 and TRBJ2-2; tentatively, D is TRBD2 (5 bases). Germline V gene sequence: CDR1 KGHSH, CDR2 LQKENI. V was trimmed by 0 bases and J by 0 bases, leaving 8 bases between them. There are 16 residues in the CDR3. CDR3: CASSPPAGANTGELFF. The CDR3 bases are TGTGCCAGCTCACCACCGGCCGGGGCGAACACCGGGGAGCTGTTTTTT.

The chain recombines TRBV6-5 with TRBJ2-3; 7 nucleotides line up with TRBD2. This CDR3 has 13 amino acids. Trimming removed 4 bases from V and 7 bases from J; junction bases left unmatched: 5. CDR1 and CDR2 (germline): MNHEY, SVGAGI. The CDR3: CASSWTSTHTQYF. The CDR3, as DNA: TGTGCCAGCAGTTGGACTAGTACGCATACGCAGTATTTT.

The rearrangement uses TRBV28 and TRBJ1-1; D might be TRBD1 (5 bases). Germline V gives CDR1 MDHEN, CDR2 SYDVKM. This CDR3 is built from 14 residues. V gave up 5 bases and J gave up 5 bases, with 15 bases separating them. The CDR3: CASSPPQGGTEAFF. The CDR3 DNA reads TGTGCCAGCAGTCCGCCCCAGGGAGGGACTGAAGCTTTCTTT.

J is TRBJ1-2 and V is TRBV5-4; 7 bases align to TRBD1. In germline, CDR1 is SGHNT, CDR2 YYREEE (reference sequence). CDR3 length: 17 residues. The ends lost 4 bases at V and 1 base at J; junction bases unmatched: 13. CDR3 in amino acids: CASSGGDSPPINYGYTF. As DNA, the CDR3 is TGTGCCAGCAGCGGCGGGGACAGCCCACCAATTAACTATGGCTACACCTTC. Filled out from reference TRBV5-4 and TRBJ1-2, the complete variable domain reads ETGVTQSPTHLIKTRGQQVTLRCSSQSGHNTVSWYQQALGQGPQFIFQYYREEENGRGNFPPRFSGLQFPNYSSELNVNALELDDSALYLCASSGGDSPPINYGYTFGSGTRLTVV.